A selection of T cell receptor beta chains follows, all from one sample in a study of control samples from healthy donors and cancer patients. Some clones are missing from TCRdb's copy, which holds only in-frame ones; the method was immunoSEQ multiplex PCR. The sample gives approximately 81,000 clones, around 94% of which show up once; approximately 4.8% is in the top ten. Sequenced input: blood. The receptors derive from a woman between 18 and 29 years old in good health. CDR3s include the opening cysteine and the closing phenylalanine or tryptophan. Each record gives: clone size, V gene, J gene, D gene, CDR3 DNA, CDR3 protein. The D gene is left open where the match is weak. Expanded clones get a size class; other rows say once, few or many, or leave the size out.

>.|TRBV24-1|TRBJ2-3|TRBD1
TGTGCCACCAGTGACCTCGACAGGGGGGGAGGCACAGATACGCAGTATTTT
CATSDLDRGGGTDTQYF
>.|TRBV15|TRBJ2-3|.
TGTGCCACCAGCCGGGGGCTCACAGATACGCAGTATTTT
CATSRGLTDTQYF
>.|TRBV5-6|TRBJ1-1|TRBD1
TGTGCCAGCAGCTCGTCCCGGGACAGGGTATTCAGAACTGAAGCTTTCTTT
CASSSSRDRVFRTEAFF
>.|TRBV4-2|TRBJ2-1|TRBD2
TGTGCCAGCAGCCAAGATTTGCGGGGGAACACCTACAATGAGCAGTTCTTC
CASSQDLRGNTYNEQFF
>.|TRBV28|TRBJ2-3|.
TGTGCCAGCAGTTTAGGTAGCGGCCTCCCCACAGATACGCAGTATTTT
CASSLGSGLPTDTQYF
>.|TRBV24-1|TRBJ2-7|.
TGTGCCACCAGTGGCGCAGGGGCCTACGAGCAGTACTTC
CATSGAGAYEQYF
>.|TRBV2|TRBJ2-5|.
TGTGCCGCAATCCCGTTAAGGGGAGAAGAGACCCAGTACTTC
CAAIPLRGEETQYF
>once|TRBV24-1|TRBJ2-5|.
TGTGCCACCAGTGACGTCACAGGCCCTACAGAGACCCAGTACTTC
CATSDVTGPTETQYF
>.|TRBV3-1/TRBV3-2|TRBJ1-5|TRBD1
TGTGCCAGCAGCCTACAGGGGGGGACTGGGGCCCAGCATTTT
CASSLQGGTGAQHF
>.|TRBV6-5|TRBJ1-1|.
TGTGCCAGCAGTTATCAGGACAGCAACACTGAAGCTTTCTTT
CASSYQDSNTEAFF
>.|TRBV28|TRBJ1-5|.
TGTGCCAGCAGCTCTGGTGGCAGGGACTATCAGCCCCAGCATTTT
CASSSGGRDYQPQHF
>.|TRBV10-3|TRBJ2-2|.
TGTGCCATCACTCAGGAGAACACCGGGGAGCTGTTTTTT
CAITQENTGELFF